The T cell receptor (beta chain) described here comes from a study of brain T cells in children with intractable seizures. This clone was seen a single time. The method was immunoSEQ multiplex PCR; TCRdb's version includes in-frame clones alone and lacks a portion of them. Of 65,000 to 85,000 clones detected, roughly 91% appear once; the ten largest clones hold under 2%. This CDR3 has 15 residues. Germline assignment: CDR1 MNHEY and CDR2 SMNVEV (reference sequence). Trimming cost V 0 bases and J 1 base, with 9 bases left between them. This receptor was obtained from a boy under two years old with tuberous sclerosis and intractable seizures. The chain joins TRBV27 to TRBJ1-1; D call uncertain. The sample consisted of peripheral blood, taken at surgery. CDR3 coding DNA: TGTGCCAGCAGTTTATCCCGGGTTGGGAACACTGAAGCTTTCTTT. Its protein is CASSLSRVGNTEAFF.